The 5 T cell receptor beta chains below were found in one sample sequenced in a study of a mutant IDH1 vaccine in newly diagnosed glioma. Repertoires were generated with immunoSEQ multiplex PCR, while TCRdb's copy carries only in-frame clones and drops some. This sample has tens of thousands of clones, with 65% to 85% found just once. The antigens of these receptors remain unknown. Time point: week 5, during vaccination. Each dose of the vaccine consisted of 300 ug of mutant IDH1 20-mer peptide, with topical imiquimod. The sequencing here drew on PBMCs, taken from a glioma patient whose treatment included an IDH1 peptide vaccine. Receptors originate from a man aged 40-49 years with glioma. Some clones in this sample may be carry-over from other donors' samples.

This rearrangement joins TRBV5-1 to TRBJ2-7; possibly TRBD2 for D (5 bases). This CDR3 has 13 amino acids. CDR1 and CDR2 (germline): SGHRS, YFSETQ. V dropped 4 bases and J dropped 4 bases, with 12 bases sitting between them. CDR3 sequence: CASSLQRDYEQYF. CDR3 in DNA: TGCGCCAGCAGCCTTCAGAGGGATTACGAGCAGTACTTC.

V is TRBV19 and J is TRBJ1-5; D remains unclear. CDR3 length equals 16 residues. Germline CDR1 LNHDA, CDR2 SQIVND (reference sequence). The V gene lost 4 bases and the J gene lost 0 bases, with 13 bases spanning the gap. The CDR3 DNA sequence: TGTGCCAGTAGTACCCGACACGATTATAGCAATCAGCCCCAGCATTTT. It yields the protein CASSTRHDYSNQPQHF.

This sequence joins TRBV27 and TRBJ1-2, with 8 bases fitting TRBD1. CDR1 is MNHEY and CDR2 is SMNVEV in the germline V gene (reference sequence). This CDR3 is built from 14 residues. Germline trimming cut 3 bases from V and 4 bases from J; bases unmatched to any gene: 4. The CDR3, as DNA: TGTGCCAGCAGTTTGCAGGGGGCGCCCTATGGCTACACCTTC. Protein product: CASSLQGAPYGYTF.

This clone came up once. V usage is TRBV29-1 and J usage is TRBJ1-5, with D hard to call. The CDR3 contains 14 residues. Germline CDR1 reads SQVTM; CDR2 reads ANQGSEA. The germline V and J ends were trimmed by 3 bases and 0 bases, with 9 bases remaining between them. This chain's CDR3 is CSVELTDSNQPQHF. Here the CDR3 DNA reads TGCAGCGTTGAGCTGACGGATAGCAATCAGCCCCAGCATTTT.

V and J are TRBV6-4 and TRBJ2-6, with D perhaps assigned TRBD1 or TRBD2 (5 bases each). This CDR3 region has 14 residues. Trimming stripped 3 bases from V and 2 bases from J, with 5 bases between. Germline values: CDR1 MRHNA, CDR2 SNTAGT. This CDR3 reads CASSEGAGANVLTF. The CDR3 coding sequence is TGTGCCAGCAGTGAGGGGGCTGGGGCCAACGTCCTGACTTTC.